The 18 T cell receptor beta chains below all came from one sample that was sequenced in a study of post-analysis software for immune sequencing data. Their target antigens are unknown. Libraries were made from TCR beta cDNA, and they carried unique molecular identifiers. TCRdb ran MiXCR on the PCR reads and lists one entry per CDR3 protein. The sample consists of some 240,000 distinct CDR3 sequences, 36% of them appearing once. General study results and limits: Higher frequency in patients than in controls was seen for about five TRBV segments, with TRBV5-6, TRBV5-1 and TRBV20-1 among them.

Sequenced sample: blood. The receptor source for this set is a girl under 18 with multiple sclerosis.

V is TRBV12-3 or TRBV12-4 and J is TRBJ2-1; 13 bases are shared with TRBD2. This CDR3 is built from 15 residues. J gave up 8 bases and V 5 bases, and 6 bases lay outside the gene matches. CDR3 sequence (DNA): TGTGCCAGCAGTCTACTAGCGGGGGGGCCGTATGAGCAGTTCTTC. It encodes CASSLLAGGPYEQFF.

Only a few counts were recorded for this clonotype. This chain links TRBV18 with TRBJ1-1; 7 bases line up with TRBD1. In germline, CDR1 is KGHSH, CDR2 LQKENI. The CDR3 runs 15 residues. Trimming at V came to 3 bases and at J to 3 bases, leaving 7 bases not matched to a gene. CDR3 protein: CASSPQQGQDTEAFF. Written as DNA, the CDR3 is TGTGCCAGCTCACCCCAACAGGGGCAGGACACTGAAGCTTTCTTT.

The chain recombines TRBV29-1 with TRBJ2-7, with 7 bases identical to TRBD1. The V segment lost 0 bases and the J segment 1 base; nucleotides outside the gene matches: 9. Germline V gives CDR1 SQVTM, CDR2 ANQGSEA. The CDR3 sequence is 16 residues long. CDR3 residues: CSVEERLWGQSYEQYF. In DNA, the CDR3 is TGCAGCGTTGAAGAGCGTCTATGGGGACAGTCCTACGAGCAGTACTTC.

Written as DNA, the CDR3 is TGTGCCAGCAGTGAAGGGGGACGGCTCGTTCGTGGCTACACCTTC. Translating it yields CASSEGGRLVRGYTF. The chain recombines TRBV2 with TRBJ1-2, with TRBD1 as a possible D gene (5 bases). The length of the CDR3 is 15 residues. Per the germline V gene, CDR1 is SNHLY and CDR2 is FYNNEI. Trimming removed 1 base at V and 7 bases at J, with 16 bases between.

This clonotype was seen repeatedly, ten times or more. V gene TRBV20-1 combines with J gene TRBJ2-7; 8 nucleotides agree with TRBD1. The ends lost 3 bases at V and 4 bases at J; junction bases unmatched: 8. Germline CDR1 is DFQATT and CDR2 is SNEGSKA (reference sequence). The CDR3 runs to 14 residues. CDR3 nucleotides: TGCAGTGCTAGGGTCTCAGGGGGCGAGTACGAGCAGTACTTC. Protein product: CSARVSGGEYEQYF.

The chain links TRBV6-1 to TRBJ2-2; D might be TRBD2 (6 bases). Trimming pared 5 bases from V and 7 bases from J, leaving 20 bases between. The CDR3 length is 16 residues. CDR1 and CDR2 from the germline V gene are MNHNS and SASEGT. The CDR3 DNA sequence: TGTGCCAGCAGTCCACCGGGAGTCGCCTTGGGCGGGGAGCTGTTTTTT. It translates to CASSPPGVALGGELFF.

The CDR3 nucleotides read TGTGCCAGCAGCTGGGGACGGATTAGCACAGATACGCAGTATTTT. Translating gives CASSWGRISTDTQYF. The chain links TRBV11-2 to TRBJ2-3; D is possibly TRBD1 or TRBD2 (5 bases each). The germline V and J ends were trimmed by 4 bases and 0 bases, with 11 bases remaining between them. CDR1 and CDR2 from the germline V gene are SGHAT and FQNNGV. The length of the CDR3 is 15 residues.

The sample holds many counts of this clonotype. The chain combines TRBV6-5 with TRBJ2-1; the D gene is possibly TRBD2 (6 bases). The germline V gene has CDR1 MNHEY and CDR2 SVGAGI. The CDR3 covers 18 residues. V was cut by 2 bases and J by 6 bases, with 23 bases left in between. The chain's CDR3 is CASSYRNTDYASPNEQFF. The CDR3 coding sequence is TGTGCCAGCAGTTACCGAAATACGGACTATGCGAGCCCCAATGAGCAGTTCTTC.

This chain joins TRBV20-1 and TRBJ1-5; 9 bases line up with TRBD1. This CDR3 is 13 amino acids long. The J segment lost 6 bases and the V segment lost 6 bases, leaving 6 bases of the junction unmatched. Germline CDR1 reads DFQATT; CDR2 reads SNEGSKA (reference sequence). CDR3 region: CSAKQGAGQPQHF. The DNA for the CDR3 is TGCAGTGCCAAACAGGGGGCAGGTCAGCCCCAGCATTTT.

This clonotype was seen ten or more times. The chain uses TRBV9 and TRBJ2-1; D is unclear. Germline values: CDR1 SGDLS, CDR2 YYNGEE. The V and J ends lost 0 bases and 7 bases respectively, with 8 bases between them. The CDR3 consists of 13 residues. This CDR3 is CASSVAQENEQFF. The DNA for the CDR3 is TGTGCCAGCAGCGTAGCTCAAGAGAATGAGCAGTTCTTC.

This clonotype was seen ten or more times. The chain is built from TRBV5-6 and TRBJ1-1; TRBD1 agrees at 9 bases. Trimming at V came to 2 bases and at J to 6 bases, leaving 11 bases not matched to a gene. Germline CDR1 and CDR2: SGHDT and YYEEEE. This CDR3 contains 16 residues. The CDR3 nucleotides read TGTGCCAGCAGCTTAAACAGGGGGCTAGCGTACGCTGAAGCTTTCTTT. Its translation is CASSLNRGLAYAEAFF. The whole variable domain, remainder taken from reference TRBV5-6 and TRBJ1-1, is DAGVTQSPTHLIKTRGQQVTLRCSPKSGHDTVSWYQQALGQGPQFIFQYYEEEERQRGNFPDRFSGHQFPNYSSELNVNALLLGDSALYLCASSLNRGLAYAEAFFGQGTRLTVV.

The chain couples TRBV4-2 to TRBJ2-3; weak D call: TRBD2 (6 bases). The CDR3 contains 17 residues. CDR1 is LGHNA, CDR2 YNFKEQ, per germline. The V gene lost 1 base and the J gene lost 0 bases, with 14 bases spanning the gap. CDR3 sequence reads: CASSQVPTRGSTDTQYF. The CDR3, as DNA: TGTGCCAGCAGCCAAGTTCCGACTAGAGGTAGCACAGATACGCAGTATTTT.

The sample holds many counts of this clonotype. The chain combines TRBV15 with TRBJ1-5; TRBD1 aligns across 7 bases. The V segment lost 1 base and the J segment 4 bases; nucleotides outside the gene matches: 13. The CDR3 length is 18 residues. Germline loops: CDR1 LNHNV, CDR2 YYDKDF (reference sequence). The CDR3 loop is CATSRGSTAGGTNQPQHF. The DNA for the CDR3 is TGTGCCACCAGCAGAGGCTCGACGGCAGGGGGAACTAATCAGCCCCAGCATTTT.

This chain uses TRBV6-5 with TRBJ2-1; D could derive from TRBD1 or TRBD2 (7 bases each). The V end was cut by 2 bases, the J end by 6 bases, with 17 bases between. CDR1 MNHEY and CDR2 SVGAGI come from the germline V gene. CDR3 length equals 16 residues. CDR3 sequence: CASSYRGSRGGNEQFF. CDR3 sequence (DNA): TGTGCCAGCAGTTACCGAGGGAGCAGGGGGGGCAATGAGCAGTTCTTC.

This rearrangement joins TRBV20-1 to TRBJ2-3; D is possibly TRBD2 (5 bases). Germline CDR1 reads DFQATT; CDR2 reads SNEGSKA (reference sequence). The CDR3 spans 15 residues. Trimming removed 0 bases from V and 3 bases from J, with 13 bases in between. The CDR3 region has the DNA TGCAGTGCTAGAGATGGGAGCGACCTAACAGATACGCAGTATTTT. This sequence encodes CSARDGSDLTDTQYF.

This clonotype came up once. Being one base from a much bigger clone, this may be a read error. This chain joins TRBV20-1 and TRBJ1-2, with no clear D. Germline V gene sequence: CDR1 DFQATT, CDR2 SNEGSKA (reference sequence). The CDR3 covers 14 residues. The CDR3 here is CSARDPSRNYGHTF. CDR3 DNA sequence: TGCAGTGCTAGAGATCCCAGCAGGAACTATGGCCACACCTTC.

The table lists this clonotype with a count of one. This chain connects TRBV20-1 to TRBJ2-7; weak D call: TRBD2 (5 bases). Germline V gives CDR1 DFQATT, CDR2 SNEGSKA (reference sequence). V shed 3 bases and J shed 4 bases, with 16 bases lying between them. CDR3 length: 14 amino acids. DNA for the CDR3: TGCAGTGCTAGCCCTCCGGGGTCAGGATACGAGCAGTACGTC. It is translated as CSASPPGSGYEQYV.

This sequence joins TRBV20-1 and TRBJ2-3, with 9 bases that match TRBD2. V lost 5 bases and J lost 2; bases outside the gene matches: 8. From germline, CDR1 is DFQATT and CDR2 SNEGSKA (reference sequence). There are 15 residues in the CDR3. The CDR3 DNA reads as TGCAGTGCTCACCGCCCTAGCGGGACCACAGATACGCAGTATTTT. This translates into CSAHRPSGTTDTQYF.